The 11 T cell receptor beta chains below come from one sample, sequenced in a study of T cells in Graves' hyperthyroidism and ophthalmopathy. Researchers amplified the TCR beta CDR3 regions from RNA transcripts. HTBI primers were employed in a first-round RT-PCR of the TCR CDR3. One entry per CDR3 protein results from TCRdb running MiXCR on the multiplex PCR reads. In the table there are more than 600,000 distinct CDR3 sequences, about 17% of which are singletons. What was sequenced was blood. These receptors all come from a man aged 18 to 30 with Graves' hyperthyroidism.

Remarks on this clonotype: A read error may explain this, as a much larger clone is one base away. The chain has TRBV27 and TRBJ1-4; TRBD1 agrees at 7 bases. J lost 12 bases, V lost 5 bases, and 15 bases had no gene match. Per the germline V gene, CDR1 is MNHEY and CDR2 is SMNVEV (reference sequence). The length of the CDR3 is 15 residues. The DNA of the CDR3 is TGTGCCAGCAGTCCCGTTCGAGGGGGCGGTGGAGAACTGTTTTTT. This translates into CASSPVRGGGGELFF.

Points on this clonotype: One end of the junction does not line up with germline, which may come from a read error. V and J are TRBV12-3 or TRBV12-4 and TRBJ1-5; possible D gene TRBD1, 5 bases. The CDR3 is 13 residues long. The CDR3 nucleotides are TGTGCCATCAGTGCAGGGACGGGACAGCCCCAGCATTTT. Encoded protein: CAISAGTGQPQHF.

This clonotype was seen repeatedly, ten times or more. The J gene is TRBJ2-7, the V gene TRBV3-1, with D unresolved. The CDR3 has 11 residues. V lost 6 bases to trimming and J lost 5 bases, with 8 bases between them. Germline CDR1 is LGHDT and CDR2 is YNNKEL (reference sequence). Here the CDR3 DNA reads TGTGCCAGCAGGCACTCTGACGAGCAGTACTTC. This sequence encodes CASRHSDEQYF.

The rearrangement links TRBV20-1 to TRBJ1-3; possibly TRBD1 for D (5 bases). CDR1 and CDR2 from the germline V gene are DFQATT and SNEGSKA (reference sequence). This CDR3 has 12 residues. V was cut by 3 bases and J by 4 bases, with 7 bases left in between. CDR3 nucleotide sequence: TGCAGTGCTAGGACAGTCGGAAACACCATATATTTT. It translates to CSARTVGNTIYF.

In this sample, this clonotype turned up many times. The chain links TRBV2 to TRBJ2-7; a possible D gene is TRBD1 (6 bases). V was trimmed by 5 bases and J by 7 bases, leaving 15 bases between them. Germline values: CDR1 SNHLY, CDR2 FYNNEI. CDR3 size: 13 residues. CDR3: CASSQTLQGEQYF. For the CDR3, the DNA is TGTGCCAGCAGTCAAACTTTACAGGGTGAGCAGTACTTC.

This sequence joins TRBV6-4 and TRBJ2-7; tentatively, D is TRBD2 (5 bases). The V and J ends lost 5 bases and 2 bases respectively, with 16 bases between them. CDR1 is MRHNA and CDR2 is SNTAGT in the germline V gene. The CDR3 extends over 15 amino acids. This CDR3 is CASSPTTTGTYEQYF. The CDR3 coding sequence is TGTGCCAGCAGTCCCACCACAACCGGGACCTACGAGCAGTACTTC.

This clonotype was counted many times. V and J are TRBV13 and TRBJ1-1; 10 nucleotides match TRBD1. There are 17 residues in the CDR3. Germline values: CDR1 PRHDT, CDR2 FYEKMQ (reference sequence). V dropped 5 bases and J dropped 1; count of bases not matched to a gene: 10. This CDR3 is CASSLPGQGLSNTEAFF. DNA of the CDR3: TGTGCCAGCAGCCTACCGGGACAGGGGCTGTCGAACACTGAAGCTTTCTTT.

This chain links TRBV7-9 with TRBJ2-1, with D unresolved. The V and J ends lost 1 base and 5 bases respectively, with 6 bases between them. Germline V gene sequence: CDR1 SEHNR, CDR2 FQNEAQ (reference sequence). The CDR3 loop spans 13 amino acids. The CDR3 loop reads CASSLGFHNEQFF. The CDR3 DNA sequence: TGTGCCAGCAGCTTAGGTTTTCACAATGAGCAGTTCTTC.

This clonotype was counted a few times. The V gene is TRBV30, the J gene TRBJ1-1, with 8 bases identical to TRBD1. Germline CDR1 is GTSNPN and CDR2 is SVGIG (reference sequence). The CDR3 has 15 residues. V shed 1 base and J 5 bases; nucleotides not matched to a gene: 9. The CDR3 bases are TGTGCCTGGAGTGCGCGGACAGGGAGGGGGACTGAAGCTTTCTTT. This sequence encodes CAWSARTGRGTEAFF.

As to this clonotype: A much bigger clone sits one base away, suggesting this may be a read error. The V and J genes are TRBV18 and TRBJ1-2; D is unresolved. CDR1 and CDR2 from the germline V gene are KGHSH and LQKENI. The CDR3 totals 13 residues. CDR3 nucleotides: TGTGCCGGCTCACAAGGACGGTACTATGGCTACACCTTC. Its protein is CAGSQGRYYGYTF.

To note about this clonotype: This may be a read error, as it is one base from a much larger clone. This chain links TRBV13 with TRBJ2-1; 8 nucleotides line up with TRBD1. This CDR3 region has 14 residues. CDR1 and CDR2 (germline): PRHDT, FYEKMQ (reference sequence). The CDR3 sequence: CTSSSWTGINEQFF. The CDR3 nucleotides read TGTACCAGCAGCTCCTGGACAGGGATCAATGAGCAGTTCTTC.